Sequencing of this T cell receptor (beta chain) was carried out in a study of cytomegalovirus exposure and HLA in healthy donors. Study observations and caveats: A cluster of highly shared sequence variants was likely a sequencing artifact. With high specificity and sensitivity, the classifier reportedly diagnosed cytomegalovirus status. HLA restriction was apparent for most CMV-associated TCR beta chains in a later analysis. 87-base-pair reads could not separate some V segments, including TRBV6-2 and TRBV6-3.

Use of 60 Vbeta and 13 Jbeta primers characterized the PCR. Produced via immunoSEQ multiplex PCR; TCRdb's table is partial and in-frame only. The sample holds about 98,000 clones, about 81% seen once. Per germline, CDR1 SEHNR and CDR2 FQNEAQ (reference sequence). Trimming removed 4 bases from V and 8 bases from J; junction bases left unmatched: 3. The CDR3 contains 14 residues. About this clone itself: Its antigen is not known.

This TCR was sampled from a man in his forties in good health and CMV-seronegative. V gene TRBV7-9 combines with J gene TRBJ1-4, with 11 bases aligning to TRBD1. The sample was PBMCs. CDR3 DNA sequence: TGTGCCAGCAGCTACGGACAGGGGGCAGAAAAACTGTTTTTT. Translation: CASSYGQGAEKLFF.